This entry lists 25 T cell receptor beta chains sequenced from one sample in a study of breast tumors, draining lymph nodes, adjacent tissues. MiXCR, applied by TCRdb to the multiplex PCR reads, yields one record per CDR3 protein. The sample carries approximately 100,000 distinct CDR3 sequences, 30% recorded once. Axillary draining lymph nodes of breast cancer patients supplied the node samples. Sequences were obtained from axillary lymph node tissue. The receptors originated from a female donor with breast cancer. Some clones in this sample may be carry-over from other donors' samples.

Comments on this clonotype: This may be a read error: a much more frequent sequence differs by one nucleotide. The chain carries TRBV7-9 and TRBJ2-6; 10 nucleotides match TRBD2. This CDR3 contains 19 residues. Germline loops: CDR1 SEHNR, CDR2 FQNEAQ (reference sequence). CDR3 region: CASNWGLAGESSGPNVLTF. The CDR3 region has the DNA TGTGCCAGCAATTGGGGGCTAGCGGGGGAGAGCTCTGGGCCCAACGTCCTGACTTTC.

This clonotype was detected a few times. The V gene is TRBV20-1, the J gene TRBJ2-3, with TRBD1 as a possible D gene (6 bases). Deletions cut 1 base from V and 1 base from J, with 9 bases between. The CDR3 covers 14 residues. In germline, CDR1 is DFQATT, CDR2 SNEGSKA (reference sequence). CDR3 residues: CSARGGQGTDTQYF. In DNA form, the CDR3 reads TGCAGTGCTAGAGGGGGGCAGGGCACAGATACGCAGTATTTT.

The chain uses TRBV3-1 and TRBJ2-1; 8 positions match TRBD2. Germline CDR1 reads LGHDT; CDR2 reads YNNKEL (reference sequence). The trim removed 5 bases at V and 8 bases at J, leaving 14 bases unmatched. This CDR3 region has 16 residues. The DNA of the CDR3 is TGTGCCAGCAGCAAAGGAGCGGGAGAAGCCGGGGATGAGCAGTTCTTC. Its protein is CASSKGAGEAGDEQFF.

The CDR3 DNA is TGTGCCAGTAGCATAAGCGGGAGAAGGGGCAATGAGCAGTTCTTC. Residues: CASSISGRRGNEQFF. The rearrangement links TRBV19 to TRBJ2-1, with 8 bases aligning to TRBD2. This CDR3 comprises 15 residues. The germline V gene has CDR1 LNHDA and CDR2 SQIVND (reference sequence). Germline trimming cut 6 bases from V and 6 bases from J; bases unmatched to any gene: 10.

This clonotype was seen many times. The gene calls are TRBV20-1 and TRBJ2-3, with a possible D match to TRBD2 (5 bases). V dropped 4 bases and J dropped 4 bases, with 6 bases sitting between them. In germline, CDR1 is DFQATT, CDR2 SNEGSKA (reference sequence). This CDR3 has 11 amino acids. DNA for the CDR3: TGCAGTGCTATTAGCGCAGATACGCAGTATTTT. This encodes CSAISADTQYF.

This clonotype was counted ten times or more. The genes are TRBV6-1 and TRBJ1-5; TRBD1 might be the D (5 bases). V dropped 7 bases and J dropped 0 bases, with 10 bases sitting between them. Germline V gene data show CDR1 as MNHNS and CDR2 as SASEGT. The CDR3 spans 14 residues. CDR3 in amino acids: CASTRGGSNQPQHF. The CDR3 region has the DNA TGTGCCAGCACAAGGGGAGGTAGCAATCAGCCCCAGCATTTT.

This sequence joins TRBV19 and TRBJ1-1; D unresolved. Germline V CDR1 and CDR2: LNHDA, SQIVND (reference sequence). V was cut by 1 base and J by 1 base, with 7 bases left in between. This CDR3 contains 14 residues. The CDR3 nucleotides read TGTGCCAGTAGTATAGGGCCGTCGAACACTGAAGCTTTCTTT. The encoded protein is CASSIGPSNTEAFF.

This clonotype was found many times. The gene calls are TRBV3-1 and TRBJ1-2; D possibly corresponds to TRBD1 (5 bases). The CDR3 contains 13 residues. With 1 base removed from V and 3 bases from J, the gap between germline ends came to 6 bases. Germline assignment: CDR1 LGHDT and CDR2 YNNKEL (reference sequence). CDR3 DNA sequence: TGTGCCAGCAGCCAAGCCAGGGACTATGGCTACACCTTC. As protein: CASSQARDYGYTF.

Regarding this clonotype: An end of the junction differs from the germline gene, which may be a read error. The chain joins TRBV29-1 to TRBJ1-1; no reliable D call. The germline V gene encodes CDR1 SQVTM and CDR2 ANQGSEA. CDR3 length: 11 residues. DNA for the CDR3: TGCGGCGTTCGACGGGAAACTGAAGCTTTCTTT. It translates to CGVRRETEAFF.

This clonotype was detected many times. A read error may explain this, as a much larger clone is one base away. The chain has TRBV10-3 and TRBJ1-6; TRBD1 agrees at 8 bases. Germline trimming cut 4 bases from V and 8 bases from J; bases unmatched to any gene: 4. Germline loops: CDR1 ENHRY, CDR2 SYGVKD. This CDR3 contains 14 residues. CDR3 sequence reads: CAISVQDRDSPLHF. CDR3 in DNA: TGTGCCATCAGTGTTCAGGACAGGGATTCACCCCTCCACTTT.

This clonotype was seen a handful of times. Mismatch with germline at one junction end may stem from a read error. The chain links TRBV4-2 to TRBJ1-1, with D possibly TRBD1 on 5 matching bases. Germline CDR1 reads LGHNA; CDR2 reads YNFKEQ. The CDR3 runs to 12 residues. This CDR3 is CASSPRQSEALF. The CDR3 region has the DNA TGTGCCAGCAGTCCTCGACAGTCTGAAGCTCTCTTT.

This clonotype has just a few counts. V gene TRBV12-3 or TRBV12-4 combines with J gene TRBJ1-1; 8 nucleotides match TRBD1. The trim removed 5 bases at V and 11 bases at J, leaving 13 bases unmatched. The CDR3 runs 14 residues. CDR3 bases: TGTGCCAGCAGTACTCGGACAGGGCGGTCGGATGCTTTCTTT. The encoded protein is CASSTRTGRSDAFF.

J is TRBJ2-6 and V is TRBV6-1; perhaps TRBD1 as D (6 bases). The CDR3 runs to 14 residues. V lost 8 bases to trimming and J lost 0 bases, with 8 bases between them. CDR1 MNHNS and CDR2 SASEGT come from the germline V gene. CDR3 protein: CASGDNSGANVLTF. CDR3 sequence (DNA): TGTGCCAGCGGGGACAACTCTGGGGCCAACGTCCTGACTTTC.

In this sample, this clonotype turned up many times. Here the CDR3 DNA reads TGTGCCAGCAGTGACAGGGTGGAAAGGGAGACCCAGTACTTC. It encodes CASSDRVERETQYF. The chain combines TRBV6-2 or TRBV6-3 with TRBJ2-5; 7 nucleotides line up with TRBD1. The V segment lost 5 bases and the J segment 5 bases; nucleotides outside the gene matches: 8. This CDR3 is 14 amino acids long. Per the germline V gene, CDR1 is MNHEY and CDR2 is SVGEGT.

Comments on this clonotype: At one end the junction does not follow the germline gene, possibly because of a read error. The chain links TRBV24-1 to TRBJ2-3; 10 bases are shared with TRBD2. This CDR3 region has 16 residues. Germline assignment: CDR1 KGHDR and CDR2 SFDVKD. CDR3 DNA sequence: TGTGCCACCAGTGATACTAGCGGGGCTACCACAAATACGCAGTATTTT. Residues: CATSDTSGATTNTQYF.

This clonotype was recorded many times. The rearrangement uses TRBV6-5 and TRBJ1-2; the D is unclear. V was cut by 4 bases and J by 6 bases, with 18 bases left in between. The CDR3 contains 15 residues. In germline, CDR1 is MNHEY, CDR2 SVGAGI. CDR3 DNA sequence: TGTGCCAGCAGTTCACCCCCGAGTTCCTGGGATGGCTACACCTTC. Protein: CASSSPPSSWDGYTF.

The chain employs TRBV5-5 and TRBJ2-3, with a tentative D call TRBD1 (6 bases). Germline loops: CDR1 SGHKS, CDR2 YYEKEE (reference sequence). The CDR3 sequence is 14 residues long. V lost 7 bases, J lost 7 bases, and 19 bases lay in between. In DNA form, the CDR3 reads TGTGCCAGCGGCCGAGACAGGAGAGGGAATACGCAGTATTTT. Its translation: CASGRDRRGNTQYF.

About this clonotype itself: A junction boundary mismatches the germline segment, possibly from a read error. The chain uses TRBV6-2 or TRBV6-3 and TRBJ1-1; a possible D gene is TRBD1 (5 bases). Germline V gene data show CDR1 as MNHEY and CDR2 as SVGEGT. CDR3 length equals 14 residues. The CDR3 sequence: CASTHREGNTEVFF. The DNA for the CDR3 is TGTGCCAGCACGCATAGGGAGGGGAACACTGAAGTTTTCTTT.

This clonotype was seen many times. The chain links TRBV28 to TRBJ1-4; no firm D call. Germline V gene lookup returns CDR1 MDHEN and CDR2 SYDVKM. V was shortened by 6 bases and J by 4 bases, with 18 bases between the two germline ends. The CDR3 length is 16 residues. For the CDR3, the DNA is TGTGCCAGCAGCTTTATAGCTCGCTACAATAATGAAAAACTGTTTTTT. It translates to CASSFIARYNNEKLFF.

This chain connects TRBV7-6 to TRBJ2-3, with TRBD1 matching over 12 bases. The CDR3 covers 16 residues. The J segment lost 11 bases and the V segment lost 1 base, leaving 10 bases of the junction unmatched. In germline, CDR1 is SGHVS, CDR2 FNYEAQ. CDR3 nucleotide sequence: TGTGCCAGCAGCTTAGAGGGGACAGGGGGCTACAATGAGCAGTATTTT. The encoded protein is CASSLEGTGGYNEQYF.

This clonotype was counted a few times. V gene TRBV18 combines with J gene TRBJ2-3; 7 bases agree with TRBD2. V was pared by 2 bases and J by 0 bases, with 8 bases of the junction left unmatched. Per the germline V gene, CDR1 is KGHSH and CDR2 is LQKENI. The CDR3 length is 17 residues. CDR3 in amino acids: CASSPFQTSSSTDTQYF. The CDR3, as DNA: TGTGCCAGCTCACCATTTCAGACTAGCTCTAGCACAGATACGCAGTATTTT. Full variable domain (missing parts from reference TRBV18 and TRBJ2-3): NAGVMQNPRHLVRRRGQEARLRCSPMKGHSHVYWYRQLPEEGLKFMVYLQKENIIDESGMPKERFSAEFPKEGPSILRIQQVVRGDSAAYFCASSPFQTSSSTDTQYFGPGTRLTVL.

The CDR3 protein is CASRSRDRLDSPLHF. Written as DNA, the CDR3 is TGTGCCAGCAGGTCCCGGGACAGGTTGGATTCACCCCTCCACTTT. The V gene is TRBV2, the J gene TRBJ1-6; TRBD1 agrees at 8 bases. J gave up 8 bases and V 6 bases, and 9 bases lay outside the gene matches. There are 15 residues in the CDR3. Germline assignment: CDR1 SNHLY and CDR2 FYNNEI.

This chain links TRBV20-1 with TRBJ2-7; D not resolved. This CDR3 contains 12 residues. V lost 5 bases, J lost 11 bases, and 19 bases lay in between. The germline V gene has CDR1 DFQATT and CDR2 SNEGSKA (reference sequence). CDR3 bases: TGCAGTGCTCTGCAGGCAACTAATGAAAAGTACTTC. Translated: CSALQATNEKYF.

Comment on this clonotype: A much bigger clone sits one base away, suggesting this may be a read error. V and J are TRBV6-2 or TRBV6-3 and TRBJ1-5; a possible D gene is TRBD1 (5 bases). CDR1 MNHEY and CDR2 SVGEGT come from the germline V gene. The CDR3 totals 16 residues. V was shortened by 4 bases and J by 6 bases, with 19 bases between the two germline ends. CDR3 sequence reads: CASSCSGAVRTQPQHF. CDR3 nucleotide sequence: TGTGCCAGCAGTTGCTCCGGGGCAGTGAGAACTCAGCCCCAGCATTTT.

This clonotype was counted many times. The chain combines TRBV6-5 with TRBJ2-7; TRBD1 matches at 10 bases. This CDR3 spans 14 amino acids. With 6 bases clipped from V and 4 bases from J, the junction kept 6 bases outside the gene matches. CDR1 and CDR2 from the germline V gene are MNHEY and SVGAGI. CDR3 nucleotide sequence: TGTGCCAGCAGGCTGGGACAGGGGTCTTACGAGCAGTACTTC. Its protein product is CASRLGQGSYEQYF.